The 21 T cell receptor beta chains in this list originate from one sample, sequenced in a study of metastatic and nonmetastatic thyroid tumors. TCRdb redid the clone calls on the PCR reads using MiXCR. Among about 14,000 clones listed, around 4% were seen once. No patient had received any treatment before thyroid surgery. Sequencing used tumor tissue. The source is a female donor with papillary thyroid cancer or a benign thyroid nodule (not recorded which). Some clones in this sample may be carry-over from other donors' samples.

The rearrangement joins TRBV12-3 or TRBV12-4 to TRBJ1-5; possibly TRBD1 for D (6 bases). There are 14 residues in the CDR3. V was shortened by 4 bases and J by 3 bases, with 10 bases between the two germline ends. As DNA, the CDR3 is TGTGCCAGCAGTTCTTGGGACAACAATCAGCCCCAGCATTTT. This encodes CASSSWDNNQPQHF.

CDR3 sequence: CGLPAPSTDTQYF. In nucleotides, the CDR3 is TGCGGCTTGCCAGCGCCCAGCACAGATACGCAGTATTTT. The gene calls are TRBV20-1 and TRBJ2-3; D ambiguous. CDR3 size: 13 residues. Germline V lookup: CDR1 DFQATT, CDR2 SNEGSKA (reference sequence).

The chain carries TRBV3-1 and TRBJ2-2; the D is unclear. The length of the CDR3 is 12 residues. With 8 bases removed from V and 4 bases from J, the gap between germline ends came to 8 bases. Per germline, CDR1 LGHDT and CDR2 YNNKEL (reference sequence). The CDR3 DNA follows: TGTGCCAGCGCCCCCCCCACCGGGGAGCTGTTTTTT. Amino acid sequence: CASAPPTGELFF.

The V and J genes are TRBV11-3 and TRBJ2-2, with no clear D. V gave up 2 bases and J gave up 2 bases, with 3 bases separating them. CDR1 is SGHNT and CDR2 is YENEEA in the germline V gene. The CDR3 consists of 13 residues. CDR3 DNA: TGTGCCAGCAGCTTACGAAACACCGGGGAGCTGTTTTTT. Residues: CASSLRNTGELFF. Combining the CDR3 with reference TRBV11-3 and TRBJ2-2 gives the whole variable domain EAGVVQSPRYKIIEKKQPVAFWCNPISGHNTLYWYLQNLGQGPELLIRYENEEAVDDSQLPKDRFSAERLKGVDSTLKIQPAELGDSAVYLCASSLRNTGELFFGEGSRLTVL.

This clone has a handful of counts. This sequence joins TRBV28 and TRBJ1-5; 9 bases match TRBD1. Trimming removed 8 bases from V and 7 bases from J; junction bases left unmatched: 9. The CDR3 runs 14 residues. The germline gives CDR1 MDHEN, CDR2 SYDVKM. The CDR3 here is CASRKRTGDQPQHF. CDR3 nucleotide sequence: TGTGCCAGCCGTAAGAGGACAGGGGACCAGCCCCAGCATTTT.

This clone was seen a few times. A much larger clonotype is one base distant, so this may be a read error. The chain is built from TRBV27 and TRBJ2-3; D unclear. The CDR3 contains 13 residues. V lost 0 bases to trimming and J lost 7 bases, with 8 bases between them. Germline V gene data show CDR1 as MNHEY and CDR2 as SMNVEV (reference sequence). Here the CDR3 DNA reads TGTGCCAGCAGTTTATCGAGGCCATATACGCAGTATTTT. Protein product: CASSLSRPYTQYF.

The chain is built from TRBV6-4 and TRBJ2-2; D gene uncertain. The ends were cut back, 2 bases at V and 7 bases at J, with 8 bases in the middle. CDR1 and CDR2 (germline): MRHNA, SNTAGT. CDR3 size: 13 residues. The CDR3 reads CASSDRDHGELFF. In DNA, the CDR3 is TGTGCCAGCAGTGACAGGGATCACGGGGAGCTGTTTTTT.

This clone was seen only a few times. The V gene is TRBV6-1, the J gene TRBJ1-2; D is ambiguous. V was clipped by 10 bases and J by 4 bases, with 22 bases between them. The CDR3 length is 15 residues. Germline assignment: CDR1 MNHNS and CDR2 SASEGT. The DNA of the CDR3 is TGTGCCACTTACGGGGTGGATGTTACGTTCTATGGCTACACCTTC. It encodes CATYGVDVTFYGYTF.

This clone has a handful of counts. The chain links TRBV28 to TRBJ1-5; D is ambiguous. V dropped 3 bases and J dropped 3 bases, with 3 bases sitting between them. This CDR3 region has 12 residues. CDR1 and CDR2 (germline): MDHEN, SYDVKM. CDR3 coding DNA: TGTGCCAGCAGTTTTACCAATCAGCCCCAGCATTTT. It translates to CASSFTNQPQHF.

In this sample, this clone turned up a few times. The genes are TRBV6-2 or TRBV6-3 and TRBJ2-7; D may be TRBD1 (5 bases). Trimming shortened V by 0 bases and J by 6 bases, and 9 bases separated the two germline ends. Looked up from germline, CDR1 is MNHEY and CDR2 is SVGEGT. The CDR3 has 13 residues. The CDR3 bases are TGTGCCAGCAGTTACTCGGGGCTCGGCGAGCAGTACTTC. Its translation: CASSYSGLGEQYF.

This clone is deemed medium-sized (0.01 to 0.1%). The chain couples TRBV9 to TRBJ2-7; no clear D. CDR1 is SGDLS, CDR2 YYNGEE, per germline. This CDR3 spans 14 amino acids. Trimming removed 0 bases from V and 4 bases from J, with 11 bases in between. Here the CDR3 DNA reads TGTGCCAGCAGCGTAGGAATAGGTGCTTACGAGCAGTACTTC. Protein: CASSVGIGAYEQYF. Complete variable domain (other parts from reference TRBV9 and TRBJ2-7): DSGVTQTPKHLITATGQRVTLRCSPRSGDLSVYWYQQSLDQGLQFLIQYYNGEERAKGNILERFSAQQFPDLHSELNLSSLELGDSALYFCASSVGIGAYEQYFGPGTRLTVT.

Only a few counts were recorded for this clone. V is TRBV6-1 and J is TRBJ2-5; possibly TRBD1 for D (5 bases). This CDR3 contains 13 residues. The V and J ends lost 4 bases and 4 bases respectively, with 10 bases between them. Germline V gene lookup returns CDR1 MNHNS and CDR2 SASEGT. As DNA, the CDR3 is TGTGCCAGCAGTGCCAGGGTGGCAGAGACCCAGTACTTC. Its protein product is CASSARVAETQYF.

This clone qualifies as medium-sized (0.01 to 0.1%). The chain employs TRBV20-1 and TRBJ2-7; 9 bases are a match to TRBD1. Germline loops: CDR1 DFQATT, CDR2 SNEGSKA (reference sequence). This CDR3 contains 14 residues. J was trimmed by 2 bases and V by 6 bases; bases with no gene match: 8. In DNA form, the CDR3 reads TGCAGTGCAAAGAGATGGGACAGGGCCTACGAGCAGTACTTC. Its protein is CSAKRWDRAYEQYF.

The chain couples TRBV28 to TRBJ2-7, with D possibly TRBD2 on 6 matching bases. CDR1 is MDHEN and CDR2 is SYDVKM in the germline V gene. The V gene lost 2 bases and the J gene lost 1 base, with 12 bases spanning the gap. CDR3 length: 15 amino acids. CDR3 loop: CASSLRASVSYEQYF. The CDR3, as DNA: TGTGCCAGCAGTTTACGGGCTAGCGTATCCTACGAGCAGTACTTC.

This clone was detected a few times. This rearrangement joins TRBV12-3 or TRBV12-4 to TRBJ2-7; 13 bases match TRBD2. The V gene end was trimmed by 5 bases and the J gene end by 2 bases; junction bases not matched to a gene: 6. The length of the CDR3 is 16 residues. DNA for the CDR3: TGTGCCAGCAGTCCCACACTAGCGGGAGGGACCTACGAGCAGTACTTC. It codes for CASSPTLAGGTYEQYF.

This clone was seen more than once but under ten times. CDR3 nucleotide sequence: TGTGCCAGCAGCTTACGTATTGATAGACCAAACTATGGCTACACCTTC. Translating it yields CASSLRIDRPNYGYTF. V is TRBV11-2 and J is TRBJ1-2; no clear D. CDR1 and CDR2 (germline): SGHAT, FQNNGV. This CDR3 contains 16 residues. V was shortened by 2 bases and J by 2 bases, with 15 bases between the two germline ends.

This clone appeared a few times. Since no conserved phenylalanine or tryptophan closes the CDR3, a read error is the likely cause. V usage is TRBV2 and J usage is TRBJ1-1; D is ambiguous. This CDR3 region has 14 residues. With 6 bases removed from V and 1 base from J, the gap between germline ends came to 12 bases. Germline V CDR1 and CDR2: SNHLY, FYNNEI. As DNA, the CDR3 is TGTGCCAGCAGGGGTTGGGTGGAGAACACTGAAGCTTTCCTT. Translating it yields CASRGWVENTEAFL.

Sample share makes this clone large. This chain uses TRBV12-5 with TRBJ1-1; D possibly corresponds to TRBD1 (5 bases). This CDR3 region has 17 residues. Trimming stripped 10 bases from V and 9 bases from J, with 33 bases between. Germline CDR1 reads LGHNT; CDR2 reads FRNRAP. The CDR3 here is CAKRLSRGGENGLKAFF. CDR3 DNA sequence: TGTGCTAAGAGGTTGTCCCGGGGGGGGGAGAATGGGCTAAAAGCTTTCTTT.

In its sample, this clone was seen a few times. The V gene is TRBV15, the J gene TRBJ2-7; the match to TRBD2 covers 9 bases. The J segment lost 6 bases and the V segment lost 5 bases, leaving 8 bases of the junction unmatched. This CDR3 comprises 14 residues. Per the germline V gene, CDR1 is LNHNV and CDR2 is YYDKDF (reference sequence). DNA of the CDR3: TGTGCCACCAGCGGAATAGCGGGAGACTCCGAGCAGTACTTC. This gives the protein CATSGIAGDSEQYF.

The V and J genes are TRBV4-2 and TRBJ1-4; 10 nucleotides match TRBD1. The CDR3 length is 14 residues. Germline CDR1 reads LGHNA; CDR2 reads YNFKEQ. J gave up 6 bases and V 4 bases, and 2 bases lay outside the gene matches. CDR3 region: CASSRDRGHEKLFF. CDR3 DNA sequence: TGTGCCAGCAGCCGAGACAGGGGGCATGAAAAACTGTTTTTT.

This clone appeared a few times. This sequence joins TRBV29-1 and TRBJ1-1, with D uncertain. CDR1 and CDR2 from the germline V gene are SQVTM and ANQGSEA. Trimming took 6 bases from V and 1 from J, leaving 9 bases between them. The CDR3 totals 12 residues. CDR3 sequence (DNA): TGCAGCGTCGACTCAGGGAACACTGAAGCTTTCTTT. The encoded protein is CSVDSGNTEAFF.